The subject of this entry is one TCR beta chain. Its antigen is not yet known. No qualities accompany the bases; no much larger clone lies one base away. This entry belongs to a study of shared clonotypes between healthy human individuals (dated by TCRdb to 2019 to 2021). The study in broad terms: The cohort comprised a couple of women and a few men aged 18 to 49 years. For each donor, CD4 naive and CD4 memory were each run on three plates, CD8 naive on two plates, and CD8 memory on one plate. To estimate repertoire size and how much clonotype sharing occurs between individuals, the study deeply sequenced the blood TCR repertoires of roughly 5 healthy adults. Different laboratories and diverse techniques were used to prepare libraries and sequence TCR repertoires, to increase sequencing depth and limit assay-specific biases. Leukapheresis yielded between about 0.8 and 9.5 billion PBMCs per donor. The paper's findings and limits, for the study overall: Incomplete sequencing was indicated by rarefaction of sorted-subset datasets, despite the large sequencing depth. Compared with non-shared clonotypes, clonotypes shared by all four sorted-subset donors had higher generation probabilities. Sampling was limited to blood, and TCR repertoires in tissue likely differ from TCR repertoires in blood. Pairwise subsampling indicated that sequencing depth was expected to affect the degree of clonotype sharing among donors. When several donors were compared, the shared fraction of clonotypes was roughly 4.8% for naive CD4, approximately 3.5% for naive CD8, about 2.5% for memory CD4, and roughly 0.4% for memory CD8. Larger estimated clonotype richness was generally found for naive subsets than for memory subsets. The genetic and exposure-history diversity represented was limited by the small number of donors.

Using the deep immunoSEQ assay, TCR CDR3 regions were amplified from genomic DNA by multiplex PCR. Genomic DNA extracted from each cell subset was distributed evenly over all wells of several immunoSEQ 96-well plates, and each plate served as one replicate. For sorted subsets, approximately 190 ng genomic DNA, equal to tens of thousands of T cell genomes, was loaded into each replicate PCR. The purified libraries were quantified using a Qubit 3.0 fluorometer, sized with a Bioanalyzer 2100, and then quantified again using the KAPA Library Quantification kit. A separate single-read 150-cycle Illumina NextSeq 550 flow cell was used to sequence each immunoSEQ 96-well plate. Under the source paper's analysis protocol: The immunoSEQ output contained only junctional sequences without quality scores, so filtering could not match that applied to full-length reads. To assign V/J genes and CDR3, sequences were annotated using PyIR, a Python wrapper for IgBLAST v1.9, with IMGT germline references. Reads were filtered out if the reads had weak V/J assignments (E-value above 1e-6), no CDR3, stop codons, out-of-frame junctions, or ambiguous translated residues. V3J clonotypes were defined by identical inferred V gene, J gene, and CDR3 amino acid sequence. To compute the percentage overlap between repertoires, the number of shared unique clonotypes was divided by the size of the smaller repertoire. Three approaches were used to assess repertoire richness: RTK rarefaction, the Chao1 estimator, and Recon v2.1 estimates of unobserved clonotypes. Generation probabilities for all TCRbeta clonotypes obtained by the gDNA method from four donors were computed using OLGA. TCRdb mirrors the immuneACCESS table, restricted to in-frame sequences. Some clones are absent from its copies; in checked studies, under half trace to an unresolved V gene, and the reason for the others is unknown. V and J calls and clone size are those listed in that table; D and trimming were worked out from the DNA. The sample yields about 2 million clones; approximately 95% were counted once. The biggest ten clones account for approximately 1.2% of the sample.

CD8 naive samples consisted of CD45RO-negative cells that were positively selected for CCR7, yielding a CD45RA+CCR7+ population without TemRA cells. The donors were healthy, HIV-negative adults with no recently reported acute infections or vaccinations. Every donor was a Caucasian adult living in Nashville, Tennessee, USA. After blood collection by leukapheresis, PBMCs were isolated using Ficoll-Histopaque density gradient centrifugation and then cryopreserved in the vapor phase of liquid nitrogen. Analytical flow cytometry was used to check the purity and quantity of each magnetically sorted T cell population. From each sorted fraction, genomic DNA was isolated and quantified by UV absorbance on a Nanodrop 2000c. Here V drops 6 bases and J drops 0 bases, and the junction holds 6 bases not matched to any gene. The germline V gene sets CDR1 to SNHLY and CDR2 to FYNNEI. Taken from cysteine to phenylalanine, the CDR3 has 15 residues. Only the CDR3 DNA is retained, 45 bases long and in frame from the first base.

The receptor comes from a man between 18 and 29 years old in good health. The V and J segments used are TRBV2 and TRBJ2-7, with 9 bases aligning to TRBD1. Sequenced sample: naive CD8+ T cells sorted from blood. In light of the paper, this sample's cell subset or site label describes: CD45RA+CCR7+. The bases are TGTGCCAGCAGCGGGACAGGGTGGAGCTCCTACGAGCAGTACTTC. Its translation is CASSGTGWSSYEQYF. The entire variable domain, with the stretches around the CDR3 drawn from the reference TRBV2 and TRBJ2-7 proteins, is EPEVTQTPSHQVTQMGQEVILRCVPISNHLYFYWYRQILGQKVEFLVSFYNNEISEKSEIFDDQFSVERPDGSNFTLKIRSTKLEDSAMYFCASSGTGWSSYEQYFGPGTRLTVT.